These 20 T cell receptor beta chains originate from one sample sequenced in a study of patients and donors after allogeneic stem cell transplantation. TCRdb independently ran MiXCR on the RT-PCR reads; one entry per CDR3 protein. The repertoire holds about a million distinct CDR3 sequences, with roughly 18% as singletons. The sequencing input was blood, either unsorted or a sorted T cell fraction (not recorded which). These receptors were taken from a human donor who was either an allogeneic HSCT recipient or a stem cell or donor lymphocyte infusion donor (not recorded which). It is not recorded whose cells these are; they may come from a transplant donor.

This rearrangement joins TRBV5-6 to TRBJ2-5; D gene unclear. CDR1 and CDR2 from the germline V gene are SGHDT and YYEEEE. CDR3 size: 13 residues. V dropped 2 bases and J dropped 1 base, with 6 bases sitting between them. CDR3 nucleotide sequence: TGTGCCAGCAGCTTTATGACCCAAGAGACCCAGTACTTC. Translation gives CASSFMTQETQYF.

In this sample, this clonotype turned up a few times. One end of the junction fails to match germline, which may point to a read error. The chain combines TRBV29-1 with TRBJ2-1; D tentatively reads TRBD1 or TRBD2 (5 bases each). In germline, CDR1 is SQVTM, CDR2 ANQGSEA. The CDR3 totals 9 residues. The CDR3 coding sequence is TGCAGCGTTGAAGGAGGGACCCACTTC. This sequence encodes CSVEGGTHF.

This clonotype appeared a few times. The chain recombines TRBV20-1 with TRBJ2-5; no reliable D call. From germline, CDR1 is DFQATT and CDR2 SNEGSKA (reference sequence). Between the trimmed V and J ends, which lost 6 bases and 2 bases, there was a span of 13 bases. The CDR3 extends over 13 amino acids. The DNA of the CDR3 is TGCAGTGCAAGAACACAGAAGCAAGAGACCCAGTACTTC. This codes for CSARTQKQETQYF.

The rearrangement joins TRBV3-1 to TRBJ1-2, with 11 bases matching TRBD1. The CDR3 length is 15 residues. Germline V gene data show CDR1 as LGHDT and CDR2 as YNNKEL (reference sequence). After removal of 4 bases from V and 4 bases from J, the junction contained 5 bases not matched to a gene. The CDR3 loop reads CASSLGTGGTYGYTF. DNA of the CDR3: TGTGCCAGCAGCCTAGGGACAGGGGGAACCTATGGCTACACCTTC.

In its sample, this clonotype was seen a few times. The rearrangement links TRBV20-1 to TRBJ1-2; D remains ambiguous. Germline loops: CDR1 DFQATT, CDR2 SNEGSKA (reference sequence). V gave up 0 bases and J gave up 14 bases, with 10 bases separating them. The CDR3 contains 10 residues. CDR3 sequence (DNA): TGCAGTGCTAGAGATCAGGCACAGACCTTC. Protein product: CSARDQAQTF.

This clonotype was seen more than once but under ten times. Mismatch with germline at one junction end may stem from a read error. J is TRBJ1-2 and V is TRBV10-3; D is undetermined. This CDR3 comprises 16 residues. Germline V gene lookup returns CDR1 ENHRY and CDR2 SYGVKD. For the CDR3, the DNA is TGTGCCATCTGTGAGTCGGGTGGACGCTTTAACTATGGCTACACCTTC. Protein sequence: CAICESGGRFNYGYTF.

This clonotype has only a few counts. One end of the junction varies from germline; a read error may be responsible. The V call is TRBV29-1, the J call TRBJ1-1; a possible D gene is TRBD1 (6 bases). The CDR3 extends over 10 amino acids. The germline CDR1 and CDR2 sequences are SQVTM and ANQGSEA. CDR3 amino acids: CSVEWGGGLF. In DNA, the CDR3 is TGCAGCGTGGAGTGGGGTGGGGGCTTGTTT.

This chain uses TRBV7-2 with TRBJ1-3; D gene ambiguous. This CDR3 contains 15 residues. Looked up from germline, CDR1 is SGHTA and CDR2 is FQGNSA. The V end lost 5 bases, the J end lost 0 bases, and 11 bases lay between the germline ends. CDR3 region: CASSKSKGSGNTIYF. CDR3 nucleotide sequence: TGTGCCAGCAGCAAATCTAAGGGCTCTGGAAACACCATATATTTT.

This clonotype was picked up a small number of times. The chain combines TRBV12-3 or TRBV12-4 with TRBJ2-7, with D perhaps matching TRBD1 (5 bases). V lost 1 base, J lost 3 bases, and 10 bases lay in between. The length of the CDR3 is 14 residues. CDR3 sequence (DNA): TGTGCCAGCAGTTTAGAGAGGCAGGGCTACGAGCAGTACTTC. This sequence encodes CASSLERQGYEQYF.

This clonotype has only a few counts. This chain uses TRBV9 with TRBJ2-7; D not resolved. V was pared by 1 base and J by 3 bases, with 14 bases between. CDR3 size: 15 residues. CDR1 and CDR2 (germline): SGDLS, YYNGEE. DNA of the CDR3: TGTGCCAGCAGCGTATCGCCAGGCGCCCTCTACGAGCAGTACTTC. This gives the protein CASSVSPGALYEQYF.

The J gene is TRBJ2-7, the V gene TRBV30; the D gene is possibly TRBD1 (5 bases). Trimming shortened V by 7 bases and J by 7 bases, and 17 bases separated the two germline ends. Germline V CDR1 and CDR2: GTSNPN, SVGIG (reference sequence). The CDR3 has 12 amino acids. As DNA, the CDR3 is TGTGCCTACCTCGTGGCAGGGAAAGAGCAGTACTTC. Amino acids: CAYLVAGKEQYF.

This clonotype has a handful of counts. This rearrangement joins TRBV6-1 to TRBJ2-2; TRBD2 matches 14 bases. Germline CDR1 and CDR2: MNHNS and SASEGT. With V trimmed by 5 bases and J by 6 bases, 11 bases remained unmatched. The CDR3 covers 18 residues. As DNA, the CDR3 is TGTGCCAGCAGTCCCGACAGTCCGGGACTAGCGGGGGCCGGGGAGCTGTTTTTT. Protein sequence: CASSPDSPGLAGAGELFF.

This clonotype has only a few counts. The chain couples TRBV20-1 to TRBJ2-4; 9 bases fit TRBD1. Trimming removed 7 bases from V and 6 bases from J; junction bases left unmatched: 4. The germline V gene encodes CDR1 DFQATT and CDR2 SNEGSKA (reference sequence). The CDR3 runs to 12 residues. The CDR3: CSGQGGGNIQYF. CDR3 bases: TGCAGTGGACAGGGGGGAGGAAACATTCAGTACTTC.

This clonotype was seen a handful of times. The chain joins TRBV29-1 to TRBJ2-7; TRBD1 might be the D (5 bases). V was trimmed by 4 bases and J by 5 bases, leaving 18 bases between them. The CDR3 has 14 amino acids. Per germline, CDR1 SQVTM and CDR2 ANQGSEA. Here the CDR3 reads CSVGRGAGSHEQYF. CDR3 DNA sequence: TGCAGCGTTGGAAGGGGTGCCGGGTCCCACGAGCAGTACTTC.

This clonotype was picked up many times. This sequence joins TRBV12-3 or TRBV12-4 and TRBJ2-1, with TRBD2 matching over 7 bases. V lost 1 base and J lost 8; bases outside the gene matches: 11. CDR3 length: 16 residues. The CDR3 loop reads CASSLGTRSIFYEQFF. Written as DNA, the CDR3 is TGTGCCAGCAGTTTAGGGACTAGAAGTATTTTCTATGAGCAGTTCTTC.

The table lists this clonotype with a few counts. CDR3 bases: TGTGCCAGCAGCTTAGTGAGGACTAGCGGGGGGTCCTCCTACGAGCAGTACTTC. As protein: CASSLVRTSGGSSYEQYF. The V and J genes are TRBV11-2 and TRBJ2-7; 14 bases align to TRBD2. The CDR3 length is 18 residues. J was trimmed by 0 bases and V by 1 base; bases with no gene match: 5. Germline V CDR1 and CDR2: SGHAT, FQNNGV. Combining the CDR3 with reference TRBV11-2 and TRBJ2-7 gives the whole variable domain EAGVAQSPRYKIIEKRQSVAFWCNPISGHATLYWYQQILGQGPKLLIQFQNNGVVDDSQLPKDRFSAERLKGVDSTLKIQPAKLEDSAVYLCASSLVRTSGGSSYEQYFGPGTRLTVT.

This chain uses TRBV12-3 or TRBV12-4 with TRBJ1-1; maybe TRBD1 (6 bases). This CDR3 comprises 15 residues. Trimming pared 7 bases from V and 0 bases from J, leaving 15 bases between. CDR3 sequence: CASMRTEIMNTEAFF. The CDR3 DNA follows: TGTGCCAGCATGCGGACAGAAATCATGAACACTGAAGCTTTCTTT.

This clonotype showed up just a few times. This chain links TRBV11-2 with TRBJ2-1; D is unresolved. Per germline, CDR1 SGHAT and CDR2 FQNNGV. The CDR3 totals 16 residues. V lost 1 base, J lost 2 bases, and 12 bases lay in between. The CDR3 DNA follows: TGTGCCAGCAGCTTAGCCGGGTTGATGCCCTACAATGAGCAGTTCTTC. Translating it yields CASSLAGLMPYNEQFF.

Points on this clonotype: The junction departs from germline at one end; a sequencing error may be responsible. The V gene is TRBV4-3, the J gene TRBJ2-7; 7 nucleotides align to TRBD1. Looked up from germline, CDR1 is LGHNA and CDR2 is YSLEER. This CDR3 is built from 15 residues. The CDR3: CASSQNRGDSYEPYF. In DNA form, the CDR3 reads TGCGCCAGCAGCCAAAACAGGGGAGACTCCTACGAGCCGTACTTC.

The chain links TRBV24-1 to TRBJ2-5; 7 nucleotides match TRBD2. V dropped 9 bases and J dropped 7; count of bases not matched to a gene: 13. The CDR3 sequence is 14 residues long. Per the germline V gene, CDR1 is KGHDR and CDR2 is SFDVKD. The CDR3 sequence is CATGGGNPDGTQYF. The DNA for the CDR3 is TGTGCCACCGGCGGGGGAAACCCCGATGGGACCCAGTACTTC.